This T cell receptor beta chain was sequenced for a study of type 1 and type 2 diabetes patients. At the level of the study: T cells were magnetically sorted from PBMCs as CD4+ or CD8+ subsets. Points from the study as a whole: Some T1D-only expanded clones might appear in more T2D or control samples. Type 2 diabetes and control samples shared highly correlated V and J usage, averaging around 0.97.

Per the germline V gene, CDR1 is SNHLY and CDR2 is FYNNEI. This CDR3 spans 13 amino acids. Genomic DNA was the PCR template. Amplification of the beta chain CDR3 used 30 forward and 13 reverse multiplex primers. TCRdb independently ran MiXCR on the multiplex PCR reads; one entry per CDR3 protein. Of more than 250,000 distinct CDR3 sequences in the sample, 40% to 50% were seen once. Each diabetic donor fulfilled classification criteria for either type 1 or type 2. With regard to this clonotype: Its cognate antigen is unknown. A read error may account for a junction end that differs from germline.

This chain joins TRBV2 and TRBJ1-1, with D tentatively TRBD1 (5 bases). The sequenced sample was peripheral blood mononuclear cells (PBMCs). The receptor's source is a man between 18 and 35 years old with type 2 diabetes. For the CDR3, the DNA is TGTTCCAGCAGTGAGGGGCGGAACACTGAAGCTTTCTTT. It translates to CSSSEGRNTEAFF.